This T cell receptor beta chain was obtained from a study of shared clonotypes between healthy human individuals. Overall study results and limits: Naive subsets generally exceeded memory subsets in estimated richness.

The input for sorted-subset replicate PCRs was around 0.2 ug DNA, about 29,000 T cell genomes. Repertoires were generated with immunoSEQ multiplex PCR, while TCRdb's copy carries only in-frame clones and drops some. The sample carries 1.6 million or so clones, about 98.5% recorded once. Concerning this clone itself: Its matching antigen is unknown.

V lost 6 bases and J 2 bases, leaving 20 bases between the germline ends. Germline CDR1 and CDR2: KGHSH and LQKENI. This CDR3 has 16 amino acids. Naive CD45RA+ and memory CD45RA-negative subsets were split from CD4+ cells. The rearrangement links TRBV18 to TRBJ2-7; D tentatively fits TRBD1 or TRBD2 (7 bases each). The specimen sequenced was naive CD4+ T cells sorted from blood. The subset was: CD45RA+ positively selected. The sequence derives from a man younger than 40 in good health. CDR3 nucleotide sequence: TGTGCCAGCTCCCAACAAGGGGGCGGGAGACCCTACGAGCAGTACTTC. It specifies CASSQQGGGRPYEQYF. Based on the CDR3 plus reference TRBV18 and TRBJ2-7, the full variable domain is NAGVMQNPRHLVRRRGQEARLRCSPMKGHSHVYWYRQLPEEGLKFMVYLQKENIIDESGMPKERFSAEFPKEGPSILRIQQVVRGDSAAYFCASSQQGGGRPYEQYFGPGTRLTVT.